This T cell receptor (beta chain) was identified during a study of OX40 agonist ivuxolimab in advanced cancers. Germline V CDR1 and CDR2: SGHTA, FQGNSA. The CDR3 length is 15 residues. The J segment lost 2 bases and the V segment lost 1 base, leaving 3 bases of the junction unmatched. Profiling relied on immunoSEQ multiplex PCR, and the TCRdb table lists in-frame clones only, not all of them. The sample lists approximately 90,000 clones, roughly 90% occurring once. The chain carries TRBV7-2 and TRBJ2-7; TRBD2 matches at 9 bases. This sequence was found in an adult with an advanced solid tumor such as melanoma, head and neck, liver or kidney cancer. The sequences come from CD4+ or CD8+ T cells sorted from blood, collected in a trial of the OX40 agonist ivuxolimab. In DNA, the CDR3 is TGTGCCAGCAGCTTAGAGGCTAGCGGGGCCTACGAGCAGTACTTC. The encoded protein is CASSLEASGAYEQYF.